The subject of this entry is one T cell receptor (beta chain). This entry belongs to a study of T cell changes during pregnancy in multiple sclerosis. CDR1 and CDR2 (germline): LGHNT, FRNRAP. The CDR3 extends over 15 amino acids. V lost 0 bases and J 8 bases, leaving 13 bases between the germline ends. TCRdb's copy holds only in-frame clones and misses some; the assay was immunoSEQ multiplex PCR. The sample contains 79,000 or so clones, approximately 89% of which appear only once. The V gene is TRBV12-5, the J gene TRBJ1-4, with D perhaps matching TRBD1 (6 bases). This sequence originates from a female donor in good health, enrolled as a control in a pregnancy study. This specimen was peripheral blood, taken in the first trimester of pregnancy. The CDR3 protein is CASGLVRGGSEKLFF. Here the CDR3 DNA reads TGTGCTAGTGGTTTGGTACGGGGGGGCAGCGAAAAACTGTTTTTT. Full variable domain (missing parts from reference TRBV12-5 and TRBJ1-4): DARVTQTPRHKVTEMGQEVTMRCQPILGHNTVFWYRQTMMQGLELLAYFRNRAPLDDSGMPKDRFSAEMPDATLATLKIQPSEPRDSAVYFCASGLVRGGSEKLFFGSGTQLSVL.